This T cell receptor beta chain was identified in a study of blood T cells in healthy people across ages. The use of a sample-barcoded 5' primer and a J-beta primer mix characterized a second PCR of roughly 6 to 12 cycles. TCRdb reprocessed the 5' RACE reads via MiXCR and lists one record per CDR3 protein. The table includes 1.5 million to 2 million distinct CDR3 sequences, about 30% detected once. This clonotype was detected only a few times. Drawing of peripheral blood yielded about 9.6 milliliters from each donor. There are 14 residues in the CDR3. Per germline, CDR1 MNHEY and CDR2 SVGAGI. V dropped 5 bases and J dropped 10; count of bases not matched to a gene: 11.

The chain couples TRBV6-5 to TRBJ2-3, with 8 bases that match TRBD1. Sequencing used blood. The TCR originated in a woman in her twenties or thirties in good health. This chain's CDR3 is CASSTPGQVWPQYF. CDR3 sequence (DNA): TGTGCCAGCAGTACACCGGGACAGGTTTGGCCGCAGTATTTT.